Following are 32 T cell receptor beta chains from one sample sequenced in a study of shared clonotypes between healthy human individuals. Sequencing was performed with immunoSEQ multiplex PCR; in TCRdb, only in-frame clones are kept and a portion is missing. The sample comprises under 2,500,000 clones, almost 96% of which are singletons, and around 0.13% rests with the top ten. Sequenced material: naive CD4+ T cells sorted from blood. Specified subset: CD45RA+ positively selected. The receptors derive from a man between 18 and 35 years old in good health.

The chain couples TRBV5-1 to TRBJ1-6, with TRBD1 matching 7 bases. This CDR3 has 15 amino acids. Germline trimming cut 5 bases from V and 5 bases from J; bases unmatched to any gene: 7. In germline, CDR1 is SGHRS, CDR2 YFSETQ. This chain's CDR3 is CASRPPGTDNSPLHF. In DNA, the CDR3 is TGCGCCAGCAGACCTCCCGGGACAGATAATTCACCCCTCCACTTT. Together with reference TRBV5-1 and TRBJ1-6, the CDR3 gives the full variable domain: KAGVTQTPRYLIKTRGQQVTLSCSPISGHRSVSWYQQTPGQGLQFLFEYFSETQRNKGNFPGRFSGRQFSNSRSEMNVSTLELGDSALYLCASRPPGTDNSPLHFGNGTRLTVT.

J is TRBJ2-3 and V is TRBV2; TRBD2 matches 10 bases. Losses at the gene ends were 6 bases for V and 7 bases for J; bases not matched to a gene: 7. From germline, CDR1 is SNHLY and CDR2 FYNNEI. There are 14 residues in the CDR3. The CDR3 region is CASRAGTSANTQYF. DNA for the CDR3: TGTGCCAGCAGAGCCGGGACTAGCGCCAATACGCAGTATTTT.

V and J are TRBV5-4 and TRBJ1-2; tentative D call: TRBD1 (5 bases). CDR3 size: 13 residues. CDR1 is SGHNT and CDR2 is YYREEE in the germline V gene (reference sequence). Trimming took off 2 bases at V and 7 bases at J, with 12 bases between the two ends. CDR3 residues: CASSFAQRGGYTF. In DNA, the CDR3 is TGTGCCAGCAGCTTTGCCCAGAGGGGTGGCTACACCTTC.

This clone was seen a single time. This chain joins TRBV25-1 and TRBJ2-3, with 7 bases aligning to TRBD2. V was clipped by 4 bases and J by 2 bases; unmatched bases: 6. Germline values: CDR1 MGHDK, CDR2 SYGVNS. The CDR3 is 15 amino acids. CDR3 sequence reads: CASSAPTSITDTQYF. In DNA form, the CDR3 reads TGTGCCAGCAGTGCCCCGACTAGCATCACAGATACGCAGTATTTT.

The DNA of the CDR3 is TGTGCCAGCAGCGCGTTCCACGAGCAGTACTTC. Protein product: CASSAFHEQYF. The rearrangement links TRBV7-2 to TRBJ2-7; D is unresolved. The CDR3 runs 11 residues. From germline, CDR1 is SGHTA and CDR2 FQGNSA. V was clipped by 5 bases and J by 5 bases, with 7 bases between them.

Points on this clone: This CDR3 is also generated by other DNA sequences in the sample. The chain has TRBV5-4 and TRBJ2-3, with 7 bases identical to TRBD2. The CDR3 consists of 14 residues. V shed 0 bases and J 4 bases; nucleotides not matched to a gene: 2. Germline V gene data show CDR1 as SGHNT and CDR2 as YYREEE (reference sequence). The CDR3 loop reads CASSLAGLADTQYF. CDR3 in DNA: TGTGCCAGCAGCTTGGCTGGACTAGCAGATACGCAGTATTTT.

J is TRBJ2-3 and V is TRBV10-1; no clear D. This CDR3 has 14 residues. Germline CDR1 reads WNHNN; CDR2 reads SYGVQD (reference sequence). V was clipped by 3 bases and J by 2 bases, with 9 bases between them. As DNA, the CDR3 is TGCGCCAGCAGTGACCCCTCTACCACAGATACGCAGTATTTT. Protein product: CASSDPSTTDTQYF.

The chain is built from TRBV10-3 and TRBJ2-1; 12 bases are shared with TRBD2. V was pared by 7 bases and J by 6 bases, with 4 bases of the junction left unmatched. The germline CDR1 and CDR2 sequences are ENHRY and SYGVKD. This CDR3 has 14 amino acids. The DNA for the CDR3 is TGTGCCATCAATTGGACTAGCGGGGCCAATGAGCAGTTCTTC. Protein product: CAINWTSGANEQFF.

This clone was counted a single time. The J gene is TRBJ2-7, the V gene TRBV6-5, with 12 bases that match TRBD2. In germline, CDR1 is MNHEY, CDR2 SVGAGI. The CDR3 is 14 residues long. J gave up 6 bases and V 6 bases, and 6 bases lay outside the gene matches. CDR3 bases: TGTGCCAGCAGGACTAGCGGGAGAGGGCGCGAGCAGTACTTC. Translating it yields CASRTSGRGREQYF.

The chain has TRBV5-4 and TRBJ1-6; 7 nucleotides align to TRBD1. CDR3 size: 14 residues. Germline lookup yields CDR1 SGHNT and CDR2 YYREEE (reference sequence). The trim removed 0 bases at V and 9 bases at J, leaving 3 bases unmatched. The CDR3 spells CASSLGQGVSPLHF. The CDR3 nucleotides are TGTGCCAGCAGCTTGGGACAGGGAGTTTCACCCCTCCACTTT. Full variable domain (outside the CDR3, taken from reference TRBV5-4 and TRBJ1-6): ETGVTQSPTHLIKTRGQQVTLRCSSQSGHNTVSWYQQALGQGPQFIFQYYREEENGRGNFPPRFSGLQFPNYSSELNVNALELDDSALYLCASSLGQGVSPLHFGNGTRLTVT.

For this clone: This same CDR3 is encoded by further DNA sequences in the sample. CDR3: CASSPPEGRGYGYTF. The CDR3 DNA follows: TGTGCCAGCTCACCACCGGAGGGTAGGGGCTATGGCTACACCTTC. The genes are TRBV18 and TRBJ1-2; D is possibly TRBD1 (5 bases). CDR1 KGHSH and CDR2 LQKENI come from the germline V gene. The length of the CDR3 is 15 residues. V was trimmed by 0 bases and J by 4 bases, leaving 12 bases between them.

Details on this clone: Other nucleotide sequences from this sample produce the same CDR3. The chain links TRBV11-3 to TRBJ2-5; 7 nucleotides agree with TRBD1. The V and J ends lost 5 bases and 2 bases, in that order; junction bases with no gene match: 2. The CDR3 is 13 residues long. CDR1 and CDR2 (germline): SGHNT, YENEEA. The CDR3 sequence is CASSRGQQETQYF. DNA of the CDR3: TGTGCCAGCAGCAGGGGACAGCAAGAGACCCAGTACTTC.

The chain couples TRBV11-2 to TRBJ2-3, with D perhaps given as TRBD1 or TRBD2 (5 bases each). The CDR3 has 16 residues. Germline loops: CDR1 SGHAT, CDR2 FQNNGV. Between the trimmed V and J ends, which lost 1 base and 1 base, there was a span of 12 bases. CDR3 DNA sequence: TGTGCCAGCAGCTTAGTTCAACTAGGGGGCACAGATACGCAGTATTTT. This sequence encodes CASSLVQLGGTDTQYF.

Regarding this clone: The identical CDR3 is also encoded by other nucleotide sequences in the sample. The chain links TRBV5-1 to TRBJ2-5, with D possibly called TRBD1 or TRBD2 (7 bases each). CDR3 size: 13 residues. V gave up 4 bases and J gave up 5 bases, with 12 bases separating them. From germline, CDR1 is SGHRS and CDR2 YFSETQ. CDR3 region: CASSLQGGETQYF. The CDR3 DNA reads as TGCGCCAGCAGCCTCCAGGGGGGGGAGACCCAGTACTTC.

The genes are TRBV6-1 and TRBJ2-1; 7 nucleotides agree with TRBD2. V lost 5 bases, J lost 0 bases, and 4 bases stayed unmatched. In germline, CDR1 is MNHNS, CDR2 SASEGT. The CDR3 has 15 amino acids. The CDR3 nucleotides are TGTGCCAGCAGTCCCCGGGACTACTCCTACAATGAGCAGTTCTTC. Translating it yields CASSPRDYSYNEQFF.

J is TRBJ2-7 and V is TRBV5-6; TRBD1 or TRBD2 may be the D gene (5 bases each). Trimming removed 4 bases at V and 2 bases at J, with 13 bases between. Per the germline V gene, CDR1 is SGHDT and CDR2 is YYEEEE. CDR3 size: 14 residues. CDR3 sequence (DNA): TGTGCCAGCAGCACCACTCGGGGCCCCTACGAGCAGTACTTC. Its protein is CASSTTRGPYEQYF. Filled out from reference TRBV5-6 and TRBJ2-7, the complete variable domain reads DAGVTQSPTHLIKTRGQQVTLRCSPKSGHDTVSWYQQALGQGPQFIFQYYEEEERQRGNFPDRFSGHQFPNYSSELNVNALLLGDSALYLCASSTTRGPYEQYFGPGTRLTVT.

A single count supports this clone. V gene TRBV4-3 combines with J gene TRBJ1-6; the D gene is possibly TRBD1 (5 bases). The CDR3 is 17 amino acids. V lost 1 base and J 7 bases, leaving 17 bases between the germline ends. The V gene's germline CDR1 is LGHNA and CDR2 YSLEER. The CDR3 loop reads CASSQASTGGWNSPLHF. CDR3 DNA sequence: TGCGCCAGCAGCCAAGCCTCAACGGGGGGGTGGAATTCACCCCTCCACTTT.

This rearrangement joins TRBV7-2 to TRBJ2-1, with D tentatively TRBD2 (5 bases). This CDR3 is built from 12 residues. V lost 5 bases to trimming and J lost 8 bases, with 10 bases between them. In germline, CDR1 is SGHTA, CDR2 FQGNSA. The CDR3 sequence: CASSLYGDEQFF. In DNA, the CDR3 is TGTGCCAGCAGCCTTTACGGGGATGAGCAGTTCTTC. Based on the CDR3 plus reference TRBV7-2 and TRBJ2-1, the full variable domain is GAGVSQSPSNKVTEKGKDVELRCDPISGHTALYWYRQSLGQGLEFLIYFQGNSAPDKSGLPSDRFSAERTGGSVSTLTIQRTQQEDSAVYLCASSLYGDEQFFGPGTRLTVL.

The chain's CDR3 is CASSQGRGGVTNEKLFF. In DNA, the CDR3 is TGTGCCAGCAGCCAAGGCAGGGGAGGCGTCACTAATGAAAAACTGTTTTTT. The rearrangement joins TRBV14 to TRBJ1-4; tentative D call: TRBD1 (6 bases). Between the trimmed V and J ends, which lost 1 base and 2 bases, there was a span of 14 bases. Germline V lookup: CDR1 SGHDN, CDR2 FVKESK. The CDR3 loop spans 17 amino acids.

V usage is TRBV11-2 and J usage is TRBJ2-7, with 9 positions matching TRBD2. The CDR3 extends over 18 amino acids. Trimming removed 3 bases from V and 1 base from J; junction bases left unmatched: 13. The germline V gene has CDR1 SGHAT and CDR2 FQNNGV. In DNA form, the CDR3 reads TGTGCCAGCAGCTTTTCCGGACTAGCGACCGTAAGGTCCTACGAGCAGTACTTC. It translates to CASSFSGLATVRSYEQYF.

The chain carries TRBV9 and TRBJ1-2, with 9 bases that match TRBD1. This CDR3 is built from 15 residues. Germline V lookup: CDR1 SGDLS, CDR2 YYNGEE. With V trimmed by 4 bases and J by 0 bases, 4 bases remained unmatched. The CDR3 sequence: CASSRGQGANYGYTF. CDR3 nucleotide sequence: TGTGCCAGCAGCAGGGGACAGGGAGCTAACTATGGCTACACCTTC.

This sequence joins TRBV18 and TRBJ2-7; D gene ambiguous. The CDR3 has 13 residues. Per germline, CDR1 KGHSH and CDR2 LQKENI. V shed 3 bases and J shed 3 bases, with 9 bases lying between them. In DNA, the CDR3 is TGTGCCAGCTCACCTTTGGGCAACTACGAGCAGTACTTC. Translating it yields CASSPLGNYEQYF.

Details on this clone: Other DNA sequences within the sample encode an identical CDR3. The chain joins TRBV11-2 to TRBJ1-5; 7 bases align to TRBD1. The J segment lost 3 bases and the V segment lost 5 bases, leaving 4 bases of the junction unmatched. The germline V gene encodes CDR1 SGHAT and CDR2 FQNNGV. This CDR3 contains 14 residues. The CDR3 nucleotides read TGTGCCAGCAGCCCCGGGACAGACAATCAGCCCCAGCATTTT. It is translated as CASSPGTDNQPQHF. The entire variable domain, with the rest obtained from reference TRBV11-2 and TRBJ1-5, is as follows: EAGVAQSPRYKIIEKRQSVAFWCNPISGHATLYWYQQILGQGPKLLIQFQNNGVVDDSQLPKDRFSAERLKGVDSTLKIQPAKLEDSAVYLCASSPGTDNQPQHFGDGTRLSIL.

This chain connects TRBV11-2 to TRBJ2-3, with D maybe TRBD1 (6 bases). The germline V gene has CDR1 SGHAT and CDR2 FQNNGV. This CDR3 contains 13 residues. V was cut by 1 base and J by 4 bases, with 6 bases left in between. The CDR3 DNA reads TGTGCCAGCAGCTTAGCAGGGGCAGATACGCAGTATTTT. It is translated as CASSLAGADTQYF.

The V gene is TRBV7-2, the J gene TRBJ1-1; 7 bases are a match to TRBD1. V lost 4 bases to trimming and J lost 11 bases; unmatched junction nucleotides: 19. This CDR3 is built from 16 residues. The V gene's germline CDR1 is SGHTA and CDR2 FQGNSA. The CDR3 region has the DNA TGTGCCAGCAGCTCCAGGGGGGGCAGGGCTGGTGGTGTGGCTTTCTTT. Amino acid sequence: CASSSRGGRAGGVAFF. Complete variable domain (other parts from reference TRBV7-2 and TRBJ1-1): GAGVSQSPSNKVTEKGKDVELRCDPISGHTALYWYRQSLGQGLEFLIYFQGNSAPDKSGLPSDRFSAERTGGSVSTLTIQRTQQEDSAVYLCASSSRGGRAGGVAFFGQGTRLTVV.

About this clone itself: Other nucleotide sequences from this sample produce the same CDR3. The chain joins TRBV28 to TRBJ2-7; D gene ambiguous. CDR3 length: 14 amino acids. Per germline, CDR1 MDHEN and CDR2 SYDVKM. Trimming removed 5 bases at V and 1 base at J, with 12 bases between. CDR3 residues: CASSPGSISYEQYF. The CDR3 nucleotides read TGTGCCAGCAGTCCGGGCAGCATTTCCTACGAGCAGTACTTC. Complete variable domain (other parts from reference TRBV28 and TRBJ2-7): DVKVTQSSRYLVKRTGEKVFLECVQDMDHENMFWYRQDPGLGLRLIYFSYDVKMKEKGDIPEGYSVSREKKERFSLILESASTNQTSMYLCASSPGSISYEQYFGPGTRLTVT.

This clone was observed once. The chain uses TRBV6-5 and TRBJ1-2; TRBD1 matches at 8 bases. V lost 8 bases, J lost 7 bases, and 15 bases stayed unmatched. This CDR3 is 15 amino acids long. Per germline, CDR1 MNHEY and CDR2 SVGAGI. This CDR3 reads CASYDPGDRKAGYTF. The CDR3 nucleotides read TGTGCCAGCTACGACCCCGGGGACAGGAAGGCTGGCTACACCTTC.

The chain employs TRBV2 and TRBJ2-3; D gene unclear. Germline values: CDR1 SNHLY, CDR2 FYNNEI. Deletions cut 5 bases from V and 4 bases from J, with 22 bases between. The length of the CDR3 is 17 residues. As DNA, the CDR3 is TGTGCCAGCAGTTCCCTTTTCGGGCCCCAACCGCCAGATACGCAGTATTTT. It translates to CASSSLFGPQPPDTQYF.

The chain links TRBV5-1 to TRBJ2-2; 8 positions match TRBD1. This CDR3 comprises 15 residues. Looked up from germline, CDR1 is SGHRS and CDR2 is YFSETQ. V was pared by 1 base and J by 5 bases, with 4 bases of the junction left unmatched. The CDR3 protein is CASSLSGGETGELFF. Here the CDR3 DNA reads TGCGCCAGCAGCTTGTCAGGGGGCGAAACCGGGGAGCTGTTTTTT.

The rearrangement links TRBV19 to TRBJ1-5, with 8 nucleotides matching TRBD1. J was trimmed by 0 bases and V by 5 bases; bases with no gene match: 3. CDR1 is LNHDA and CDR2 is SQIVND in the germline V gene (reference sequence). The CDR3 consists of 15 residues. Written as DNA, the CDR3 is TGTGCCAGTAGTTGGACAGGGCCTAGCAATCAGCCCCAGCATTTT. This gives the protein CASSWTGPSNQPQHF.

The rearrangement links TRBV6-1 to TRBJ2-1, with D possibly being TRBD2 (6 bases). The germline V and J ends were trimmed by 4 bases and 3 bases, with 16 bases remaining between them. This CDR3 has 16 residues. Germline V CDR1 and CDR2: MNHNS, SASEGT. CDR3 residues: CASSGGTSKYYNEQFF. In DNA form, the CDR3 reads TGTGCCAGCAGTGGCGGGACCAGCAAGTACTACAATGAGCAGTTCTTC.

The chain uses TRBV28 and TRBJ2-7, with a tentative D call TRBD2 (6 bases). The V and J ends lost 1 base and 0 bases respectively, with 10 bases between them. The CDR3 spans 15 residues. From germline, CDR1 is MDHEN and CDR2 SYDVKM. CDR3 in DNA: TGTGCCAGCAGTTTATCCATGGGGGGCTCCTACGAGCAGTACTTC. Protein: CASSLSMGGSYEQYF.